A selection of T cell receptor beta chains follows, all from one sample in a study of monozygotic twins with inflammatory bowel disease. TCRdb reprocessed the 5' RACE reads and keeps a single row for each CDR3 protein, giving no DNA. Across over 350,000 distinct CDR3 sequences, the top ten clones capture just over 2.5% of the sample. What was sequenced was blood. These TCRs come from a human donor with ulcerative colitis or Crohn's disease, or a healthy co-twin of an affected twin (not recorded which). Both conserved end residues are part of each CDR3. Each record gives: J gene, V gene, CDR3 protein.

>TRBJ1-6|TRBV7-2
CASSSDRVNSPLHF
>TRBJ1-4|TRBV7-2
CASSPDRGNEKLFF
>TRBJ1-3|TRBV6-2/TRBV6-3
CASTRDSGNTIYF
>TRBJ2-3|TRBV20-1
CSAARGGSTDTQYF
>TRBJ2-6|TRBV6-2/TRBV6-3
CASRRTGTGSSGANVLTF
>TRBJ1-5|TRBV3-1
CASSQAGAAQPHHF
>TRBJ2-2|TRBV24-1
CATSGRPGTGWNTGELFF
>TRBJ1-1|TRBV12-3/TRBV12-4
CASRETQGADTEAFF
>TRBJ2-2|TRBV24-1
CATSDSGGPRTGELFF
>TRBJ1-2|TRBV5-1
CASKQEDRPLGGTF
>TRBJ1-3|TRBV13
CASSLYRWTGGLSGNTIYF
>TRBJ2-3|TRBV5-5
CASSLKQATDTQYF
>TRBJ1-1|TRBV2
CASSQLYMNTEAFF
>TRBJ2-1|TRBV7-3
CASSPGQPYNEQFF
>TRBJ2-1|TRBV18
CASSNPGQTQFF
>TRBJ1-5|TRBV5-6
CASSSTGVYQPQHF
>TRBJ2-7|TRBV27
CASSLHPSGGQYF
>TRBJ2-3|TRBV7-7
CASSLGGVADTQYF
>TRBJ2-7|TRBV3-1
CASSQTPSVVYEQYF
>TRBJ1-5|TRBV7-2
CASSLGNRVDNQPQHF
>TRBJ2-1|TRBV5-1
CASSFTSGGTSEQFF
>TRBJ2-7|TRBV15
CATSRDRDLTYEQYF
>TRBJ2-7|TRBV4-3
CASSFGQGGLYEQYF
>TRBJ2-1|TRBV2
CASSETRVGSYNEQFF
>TRBJ2-5|TRBV4-1
CASSQPGTSGETQYF